Below are 10 T cell receptor beta chains sequenced from a single sample in a study of blood T cell repertoires in COVID-19. TCRdb's copy holds only in-frame clones and misses some; the assay was immunoSEQ multiplex PCR. The table shows about 81,000 clones, with approximately 80% occurring only once. The sample taken for sequencing was peripheral blood. The receptors here all came from a human donor in a cohort sampled during active COVID-19.

This clone is a singleton in its sample. The genes are TRBV5-4 and TRBJ1-4, with 7 bases that match TRBD1. This CDR3 region has 13 residues. In germline, CDR1 is SGHNT, CDR2 YYREEE (reference sequence). V trimming: 4 bases; J trimming: 8 bases; junction bases outside the gene matches: 5. The CDR3: CASSQGVGEKLFF. Written as DNA, the CDR3 is TGTGCCAGCAGCCAGGGGGTCGGAGAAAAACTGTTTTTT. The variable domain in full, with the rest retrieved from reference TRBV5-4 and TRBJ1-4, is ETGVTQSPTHLIKTRGQQVTLRCSSQSGHNTVSWYQQALGQGPQFIFQYYREEENGRGNFPPRFSGLQFPNYSSELNVNALELDDSALYLCASSQGVGEKLFFGSGTQLSVL.

This sequence joins TRBV5-4 and TRBJ2-1; no clear D gene. Germline CDR1 and CDR2: SGHNT and YYREEE (reference sequence). The CDR3 is made up of 14 amino acids. Trimming left V 4 bases short and J 0 bases short, with 8 bases between. Here the CDR3 DNA reads TGTGCCAGCAGCGCTCCGAGCTCCTACAATGAGCAGTTCTTC. Protein product: CASSAPSSYNEQFF.

The chain uses TRBV7-3 and TRBJ2-1; 8 bases align to TRBD2. From germline, CDR1 is SGHTA and CDR2 FQGTGA. The CDR3 contains 15 residues. J was trimmed by 7 bases and V by 5 bases; bases with no gene match: 10. CDR3 coding DNA: TGTGCCAGCAGCCGTCGAGCGGGGGCGAGGAATGAGCAGTTCTTC. Residues: CASSRRAGARNEQFF.

This clone occurred a few times. The gene calls are TRBV14 and TRBJ1-2; D might be TRBD1 (5 bases). Germline V gives CDR1 SGHDN, CDR2 FVKESK. Trimming stripped 2 bases from V and 6 bases from J, with 10 bases between. The CDR3 has 13 residues. CDR3 bases: TGTGCCAGCAGCCAACAGCCGACAGATGGCTACACCTTC. Its protein is CASSQQPTDGYTF.

The chain links TRBV28 to TRBJ1-4; a weak D match, TRBD1 (5 bases). In germline, CDR1 is MDHEN, CDR2 SYDVKM. The CDR3 is 14 amino acids. V was cut by 6 bases and J by 2 bases, with 10 bases left in between. This CDR3 reads CASSRASTNEKLFF. The CDR3 coding sequence is TGTGCCAGCAGCAGGGCGAGTACTAATGAAAAACTGTTTTTT.

The chain recombines TRBV12-3 or TRBV12-4 with TRBJ1-1, with D unclear. With 4 bases removed from V and 1 base from J, the gap between germline ends came to 7 bases. This CDR3 spans 13 amino acids. This CDR3 is CASSYYKNTEAFF. CDR3 nucleotides: TGTGCCAGCAGTTACTACAAGAACACTGAAGCTTTCTTT.

The chain employs TRBV7-9 and TRBJ2-3; 9 positions match TRBD2. The CDR3 totals 15 residues. CDR1 and CDR2 (germline): SEHNR, FQNEAQ (reference sequence). With V trimmed by 0 bases and J by 4 bases, 2 bases remained unmatched. Here the CDR3 DNA reads TGTGCCAGCAGCTTAGCAGCGGGGGGTGCAGATACGCAGTATTTT. This gives the protein CASSLAAGGADTQYF.

This sequence joins TRBV19 and TRBJ1-2, with unresolved D. CDR1 is LNHDA, CDR2 SQIVND, per germline (reference sequence). V gave up 0 bases and J gave up 4 bases, with 6 bases separating them. The CDR3 length is 13 residues. The CDR3 nucleotides are TGTGCCAGTAGTATAGACGGTCTCTATGGCTACACCTTC. Its protein is CASSIDGLYGYTF.

The J gene is TRBJ2-2, the V gene TRBV30; the match to TRBD1 covers 7 bases. CDR3 length: 14 residues. V was pared by 3 bases and J by 4 bases, with 5 bases of the junction left unmatched. CDR1 GTSNPN and CDR2 SVGIG come from the germline V gene (reference sequence). The DNA of the CDR3 is TGTGCCTGGAGGAAGGACAGGCCCACCGGGGAGCTGTTTTTT. As protein: CAWRKDRPTGELFF.

This chain joins TRBV29-1 and TRBJ2-7; D is unclear. The CDR3 covers 12 residues. The V end lost 0 bases, the J end lost 0 bases, and 3 bases lay between the germline ends. Per the germline V gene, CDR1 is SQVTM and CDR2 is ANQGSEA. The CDR3 DNA reads TGCAGCGTTGAAGACGGCTCCTACGAGCAGTACTTC. Protein sequence: CSVEDGSYEQYF.